This entry features one T cell receptor (beta chain) sequence. With the 5' RACE reads reprocessed, TCRdb shows one record per CDR3 protein and no DNA. The listing records over 350,000 distinct CDR3 sequences. The data were obtained in a study of T cells expressing NK-cell markers. Germline loops: CDR1 KGHDR, CDR2 SFDVKD. The CDR3 consists of 16 residues. The J gene is TRBJ2-1, the V gene TRBV24-1; TCRdb outputs TRBD1, but without DNA this stays unchecked. The sequence derives from a woman aged 50 to 65 in good health. The sample consisted of blood T cells: a sorted CD56 or NKG2C T cell subset, CD4+ or CD8+ T cells, or bulk PBMC T cells (not recorded which). The CDR3 is CATSPSRTLTYNEQFF.